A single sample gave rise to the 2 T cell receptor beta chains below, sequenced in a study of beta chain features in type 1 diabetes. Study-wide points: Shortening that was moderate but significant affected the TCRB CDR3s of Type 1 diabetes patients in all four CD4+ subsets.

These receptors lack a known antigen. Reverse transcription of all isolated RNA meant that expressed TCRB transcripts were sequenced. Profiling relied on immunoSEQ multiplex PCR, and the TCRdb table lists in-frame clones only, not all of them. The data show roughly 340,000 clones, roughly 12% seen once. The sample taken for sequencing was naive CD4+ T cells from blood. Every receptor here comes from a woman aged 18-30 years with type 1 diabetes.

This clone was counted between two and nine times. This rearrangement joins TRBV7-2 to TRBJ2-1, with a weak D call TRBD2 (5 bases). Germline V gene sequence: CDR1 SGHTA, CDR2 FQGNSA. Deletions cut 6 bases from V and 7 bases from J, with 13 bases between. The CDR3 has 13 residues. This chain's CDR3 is CASSRTHGNEQFF. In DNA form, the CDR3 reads TGTGCCAGCAGTCGGACTCACGGAAATGAGCAGTTCTTC.

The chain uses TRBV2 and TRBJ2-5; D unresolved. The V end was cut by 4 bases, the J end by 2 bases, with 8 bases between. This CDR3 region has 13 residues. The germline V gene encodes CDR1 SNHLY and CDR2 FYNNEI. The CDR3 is CASSVGRQETQYF. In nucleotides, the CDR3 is TGTGCCAGCAGTGTTGGCAGGCAAGAGACCCAGTACTTC.